The clone carrying this T cell receptor beta chain was observed once. Profiled with immunoSEQ multiplex PCR; TCRdb holds only in-frame clones, not every one. This sample has under 45,000 clones; approximately 80% occur once, and the top ten carry around 13%. Germline lookup yields CDR1 SGHAT and CDR2 FQNNGV. CDR3 length: 13 amino acids. V lost 0 bases to trimming and J lost 6 bases, with 8 bases between them. This record belongs to a study of OX40 agonist ivuxolimab in advanced cancers. The TCR comes from an adult with an advanced solid tumor such as melanoma, head and neck, liver or kidney cancer. Sequencing was performed on CD4+ or CD8+ T cells sorted from blood, taken in a trial of the OX40 agonist ivuxolimab. The chain is built from TRBV11-2 and TRBJ1-2; D gene uncertain. The CDR3: CASSLEGSDGYTF. The DNA for the CDR3 is TGTGCCAGCAGCTTAGAGGGGTCGGATGGCTACACCTTC.